This T cell receptor beta chain is drawn from a study of cytomegalovirus exposure and HLA in healthy donors. Study-level results: The Asian-associated ancestry cluster reportedly had fewer N-insertions than the approximately 670-donor mean in a later analysis. Analyzed later, most CMV-associated TCR beta chains appeared HLA-restricted.

V was clipped by 1 base and J by 0 bases, with 22 bases between them. Germline V gene data show CDR1 as GTSNPN and CDR2 as SVGIG (reference sequence). The length of the CDR3 is 19 residues. A word on this clone: The antigen remains unidentified.

PCR was performed using 60 Vbeta and 13 Jbeta primers. Some clones are missing from TCRdb's copy, which holds only in-frame ones; the method was immunoSEQ multiplex PCR. The sample holds 100,000 or so clones, 76% seen once. The sample consisted of PBMCs. This sequence originates from a woman between 50 and 59 years old in good health and CMV-seropositive. The chain has TRBV30 and TRBJ1-5; maybe TRBD1 (6 bases). The chain's CDR3 is CAWSAHGQLPLYSNQPQHF. The CDR3 bases are TGTGCCTGGAGTGCCCATGGACAGTTGCCCTTATATAGCAATCAGCCCCAGCATTTT.